Below, 10 T cell receptor beta chains from the same sample are listed, as sequenced in a study of early stage breast cancer tumors. The data were produced by immunoSEQ multiplex PCR, yet TCRdb's version contains in-frame clones alone and is incomplete. Counted here are some 36,000 clones, about 68% occurring once; the ten biggest clones make up less than 7.5%. Sample: blood. The receptors were sampled from a person in their 60s with breast cancer.

The genes are TRBV11-2 and TRBJ1-3; unclear D gene. From germline, CDR1 is SGHAT and CDR2 FQNNGV. The CDR3 is 14 residues long. The V end lost 2 bases, the J end lost 3 bases, and 8 bases lay between the germline ends. The CDR3 here is CASSLRSYGNTIYF. In DNA, the CDR3 is TGTGCCAGCAGCTTACGGTCTTATGGAAACACCATATATTTT.

The rearrangement uses TRBV2 and TRBJ2-1; TRBD1 matches at 9 bases. The CDR3 is 15 residues long. In germline, CDR1 is SNHLY, CDR2 FYNNEI. The V gene end was trimmed by 6 bases and the J gene end by 6 bases; junction bases not matched to a gene: 9. CDR3 region: CASSEQGAGFNEQFF. For the CDR3, the DNA is TGTGCCAGCAGCGAACAGGGGGCAGGTTTCAATGAGCAGTTCTTC. Filled out from reference TRBV2 and TRBJ2-1, the complete variable domain reads EPEVTQTPSHQVTQMGQEVILRCVPISNHLYFYWYRQILGQKVEFLVSFYNNEISEKSEIFDDQFSVERPDGSNFTLKIRSTKLEDSAMYFCASSEQGAGFNEQFFGPGTRLTVL.

This clone was counted only a few times. V is TRBV19 and J is TRBJ2-1, with 13 bases lining up with TRBD2. CDR3 length: 17 residues. Germline V gene data show CDR1 as LNHDA and CDR2 as SQIVND (reference sequence). Trimming removed 5 bases from V and 3 bases from J; junction bases left unmatched: 7. CDR3 DNA: TGTGCCAGTAGTCCCGGGACTAGCGGGGCCTTCTACAATGAGCAGTTCTTC. Translated, it gives CASSPGTSGAFYNEQFF.

V gene TRBV6-5 combines with J gene TRBJ2-1, with a tentative D call TRBD1 (6 bases). The CDR3 is 15 amino acids. The V gene's germline CDR1 is MNHEY and CDR2 SVGAGI. Trimming took 5 bases from V and 4 from J, leaving 15 bases between them. In DNA form, the CDR3 reads TGTGCCAGCAGTGTCCGGGACATATCTTACAATGAGCAGTTCTTC. Its protein is CASSVRDISYNEQFF.

The sample holds a few counts of this clone. Here the CDR3 reads CASSRREGNSPLHF. The CDR3 bases are TGTGCCTCGAGCCGTCGGGAGGGTAATTCACCCCTCCACTTT. V and J are TRBV27 and TRBJ1-6; no clear D. V shed 11 bases and J shed 6 bases, with 17 bases lying between them. Germline V gene data show CDR1 as MNHEY and CDR2 as SMNVEV (reference sequence). The CDR3 spans 14 residues.

This clone was seen a handful of times. DNA of the CDR3: TGCGCCAGCAGCTCACAGGGATATGGCTACACCTTC. Translating gives CASSSQGYGYTF. This sequence joins TRBV5-1 and TRBJ1-2; perhaps TRBD1 as D (6 bases). Per germline, CDR1 SGHRS and CDR2 YFSETQ. The CDR3 spans 12 residues. Trimming pared 3 bases from V and 5 bases from J, leaving 8 bases between. Full variable domain (rest looked up from reference TRBV5-1 and TRBJ1-2): KAGVTQTPRYLIKTRGQQVTLSCSPISGHRSVSWYQQTPGQGLQFLFEYFSETQRNKGNFPGRFSGRQFSNSRSEMNVSTLELGDSALYLCASSSQGYGYTFGSGTRLTVV.

The rearrangement uses TRBV10-1 and TRBJ1-1; D might be TRBD1 (6 bases). The germline V and J ends were trimmed by 7 bases and 5 bases, with 11 bases remaining between them. The germline V gene encodes CDR1 WNHNN and CDR2 SYGVQD (reference sequence). This CDR3 spans 12 amino acids. CDR3 bases: TGCGCCAGCAAAGGGGGGCGGACTGAAGCTTTCTTT. Its translation is CASKGGRTEAFF.

The V and J genes are TRBV15 and TRBJ2-5; 7 bases align to TRBD1. V shed 1 base, J shed 2 bases, and the junction held 4 bases outside the gene matches. Germline V lookup: CDR1 LNHNV, CDR2 YYDKDF (reference sequence). The CDR3 length is 15 residues. CDR3 loop: CATSRGGGGQETQYF. DNA of the CDR3: TGTGCCACCAGCAGAGGAGGGGGCGGTCAAGAGACCCAGTACTTC. Combining the CDR3 with reference TRBV15 and TRBJ2-5 gives the whole variable domain DAMVIQNPRYQVTQFGKPVTLSCSQTLNHNVMYWYQQKSSQAPKLLFHYYDKDFNNEADTPDNFQSRRPNTSFCFLDIRSPGLGDTAMYLCATSRGGGGQETQYFGPGTRLLVL.

This clone was counted between two and nine times. This chain joins TRBV4-2 and TRBJ1-2; D uncertain. The CDR3 extends over 16 amino acids. Trimming removed 2 bases at V and 1 base at J, with 14 bases between. The germline V gene encodes CDR1 LGHNA and CDR2 YNFKEQ. CDR3 sequence (DNA): TGTGCCAGCAGCCAATTCGACGGATCCTTTAACTATGGCTACACCTTC. It yields the protein CASSQFDGSFNYGYTF.

V usage is TRBV5-8 and J usage is TRBJ2-7, with a possible D match to TRBD1 (6 bases). The germline gives CDR1 SGHTS, CDR2 YDEGEE. V was shortened by 0 bases and J by 7 bases, with 14 bases between the two germline ends. This CDR3 has 14 amino acids. The CDR3 DNA follows: TGTGCCAGCAGCTTGGGGACCCCAGGGGTTGAGCAGTACTTC. Translation gives CASSLGTPGVEQYF.